The rows below give T cell receptor beta chains drawn from one sample of a study of T cell responses to AZD1222 COVID-19 vaccine. The repertoire was sequenced with immunoSEQ multiplex PCR; TCRdb's copy has only in-frame clones and lacks some. The repertoire includes about 140,000 clones, 90% to 95% of them detected once, and around 1% sits in the top ten. The sequencing used peripheral blood, collected on day 0 of MenACWY control vaccination. These receptors were collected from an adult in good health. CDR3s include the opening cysteine and the closing phenylalanine or tryptophan. Fields, in order: CDR3 length, clone size, D gene, V gene, J gene, CDR3 protein, CDR3 DNA. A D gene is named only where the DNA matches it firmly. Clone size is given for some rows only: seen once, a few or many times, or a class if the clone is expanded.

20	.	.	TRBV3-1/TRBV3-2	TRBJ2-2	CASSQDSPTEPQTNTGELFF	TGTGCCAGCAGCCAAGATTCGCCGACAGAACCCCAAACGAACACCGGGGAGCTGTTTTTT
15	.	TRBD1	TRBV2	TRBJ1-5	CASHPGQVSNQPQHF	TGTGCCTCGCATCCGGGACAGGTTAGCAATCAGCCCCAGCATTTT
17	.	TRBD1	TRBV4-3	TRBJ1-4	CASSRSRDSGRNEKLFF	TGCGCCAGCAGCCGATCCCGGGACAGCGGGCGGAATGAAAAACTGTTTTTT
18	.	.	TRBV12-2	TRBJ1-2	CASRLALTGEEANYGYTF	TGTGCAAGTCGCTTAGCGCTGACAGGGGAGGAGGCTAACTATGGCTACACCTTC
15	once	TRBD1	TRBV7-2	TRBJ1-5	CASNQGVGSNQPQHF	TGTGCCAGCAACCAGGGGGTGGGGAGCAATCAGCCCCAGCATTTT
15	.	TRBD1	TRBV3-1/TRBV3-2	TRBJ1-1	CASSQGEGQGSRAFF	TGTGCCAGCAGCCAAGGAGAGGGACAGGGATCGAGGGCTTTCTTT
15	.	.	TRBV7-8	TRBJ1-3	CASSLLASSGNTIYF	TGTGCCAGCAGCTTACTTGCGAGCTCTGGAAACACCATATATTTT
14	.	.	TRBV7-2	TRBJ1-1	CASSFPGSSMGAFF	TGTGCCAGCAGCTTTCCTGGATCCTCGATGGGAGCTTTCTTT
15	.	TRBD1	TRBV6-2/TRBV6-3	TRBJ2-1	CASRPDRGVRNEQFF	TGTGCCAGCAGACCTGACAGGGGAGTCCGGAATGAGCAGTTCTTC
13	.	.	TRBV15	TRBJ1-4	CATSRDLAGQLFF	TGTGCCACCAGCAGAGATCTAGCAGGGCAACTGTTTTTT
12	.	.	TRBV28	TRBJ1-2	CASLEEGDGYTF	TGTGCCAGCCTCGAAGAAGGGGATGGCTACACCTTC
14	.	.	TRBV10-3	TRBJ2-5	CAISESRGSETQYF	TGTGCCATCAGTGAGTCTAGGGGTTCGGAGACCCAGTACTTC
14	.	TRBD1	TRBV7-9	TRBJ2-4	CASSQGQGLNIQYF	TGTGCCAGCAGCCAGGGACAGGGGTTAAACATTCAGTACTTC
17	.	.	TRBV9	TRBJ2-3	CASSANFYKGDTDTQYF	TGTGCCAGCAGCGCCAATTTTTACAAAGGGGACACAGATACGCAGTATTTT
15	.	.	TRBV3-1/TRBV3-2	TRBJ2-7	CASSALGRGPYEQYF	TGTGCCAGCAGCGCACTCGGGCGGGGTCCCTACGAGCAGTACTTC
15	.	.	TRBV5-1	TRBJ1-1	CASSLEQGKRFLAFF	TGCGCCAGCAGCTTGGAGCAGGGGAAACGATTCCTGGCTTTCTTT
14	.	TRBD1	TRBV7-2	TRBJ2-7	CASSLQTGAYEQYF	TGTGCCAGCAGCTTACAGACAGGGGCCTACGAGCAGTACTTC
14	.	.	TRBV30	TRBJ1-2	CAWSVHRSNYGYTF	TGTGCCTGGAGTGTCCACAGATCCAACTATGGCTACACCTTC
13	once	.	TRBV5-1	TRBJ1-2	CASSPASHYGYTF	TGCGCCAGCAGCCCAGCCAGCCACTATGGCTACACCTTC
14	.	.	TRBV4-1	TRBJ1-4	CASSGVEAYEKLFF	TGCGCCAGCAGCGGAGTGGAGGCGTATGAAAAACTGTTTTTT
19	.	.	TRBV28	TRBJ1-5	CASSLYFRLGDWSNQPQHF	TGTGCCAGCAGTTTATATTTTCGGCTTGGGGATTGGAGCAATCAGCCCCAGCATTTT
15	.	TRBD1	TRBV28	TRBJ1-2	CASSFSGTENYGYTF	TGTGCCAGCAGTTTCTCCGGGACAGAGAACTATGGCTACACCTTC
13	.	.	TRBV6-5	TRBJ2-1	CASRGIVFNEQFF	TGTGCCAGCAGAGGCATAGTTTTCAATGAGCAGTTCTTC
12	.	.	TRBV20-1	TRBJ2-5	CSASGTLETQYF	TGCAGTGCTAGTGGGACATTGGAGACCCAGTACTTC
11	.	.	TRBV12-3/TRBV12-4	TRBJ2-2	CASSTHRELFF	TGTGCCAGCAGCACCCACCGGGAGCTGTTTTTT
15	.	TRBD1	TRBV28	TRBJ1-4	CASSRSGTGGGKLFF	TGTGCCAGCAGTCGCTCCGGGACAGGGGGAGGAAAACTGTTTTTT
17	.	TRBD2	TRBV5-1	TRBJ2-1	CASSLGQIAGGRNEQFF	TGCGCCAGCAGCTTAGGGCAGATAGCGGGAGGGCGCAATGAGCAGTTCTTC
14	.	.	TRBV9	TRBJ2-7	CASSTGTRGYEQYF	TGTGCCAGCAGTACCGGGACAAGGGGATACGAGCAGTACTTC
14	.	.	TRBV6-5	TRBJ1-4	CASSYNGGEEKLFF	TGTGCCAGCAGTTACAACGGGGGGGAGGAAAAACTGTTTTTT
11	.	.	TRBV2	TRBJ2-7	CASSESREQYF	TGTGCCAGCAGCGAGAGTCGGGAGCAGTACTTC
15	.	.	TRBV7-6	TRBJ2-4	CASSFQAGTENIQYF	TGTGCCAGCAGCTTCCAGGCGGGGACGGAAAACATTCAGTACTTC
14	.	TRBD1	TRBV7-9	TRBJ2-7	CASSSGQETYEQYF	TGTGCCAGCAGCTCCGGACAGGAGACCTACGAGCAGTACTTC
17	once	TRBD1	TRBV4-3	TRBJ2-2	CASSHKPGQGVTGELFF	TGCGCCAGCAGCCATAAACCGGGACAGGGGGTAACCGGGGAGCTGTTTTTT
16	many	.	TRBV12-2	TRBJ2-2	CASRLAGGPLSGELFF	TGTGCAAGTCGCTTAGCGGGAGGGCCATTGTCCGGGGAGCTGTTTTTT
15	.	TRBD2	TRBV25-1	TRBJ2-2	CASSEAGGQAGELFF	TGTGCCAGCAGTGAGGCGGGAGGGCAGGCCGGGGAGCTGTTTTTT
16	.	.	TRBV13	TRBJ1-6	CASSLHKGGPNSPLHF	TGTGCCAGCAGCTTGCATAAAGGGGGTCCTAACTCACCCCTCCACTTT
14	.	.	TRBV4-1	TRBJ2-1	CASSQGEFSNEQFF	TGCGCCAGCAGCCAAGGGGAGTTCAGCAATGAGCAGTTCTTC
15	.	.	TRBV24-1	TRBJ2-3	CATSDSGRGTDTQYF	TGTGCCACCAGTGATAGTGGCAGGGGCACAGATACGCAGTATTTT
17	.	TRBD1	TRBV9	TRBJ1-6	CASSAGTAEFSDSPLHF	TGTGCCAGCAGCGCCGGGACAGCGGAGTTCTCGGATTCACCCCTCCACTTT
13	.	TRBD1	TRBV7-2	TRBJ1-1	CASSEDRGAEAFF	TGTGCCAGCAGCGAGGACAGGGGGGCTGAAGCTTTCTTT
13	.	.	TRBV4-1	TRBJ1-3	CASSQLAGNTIYF	TGCGCCAGCAGCCAACTGGCTGGAAACACCATATATTTT
14	once	.	TRBV11-2	TRBJ2-1	CASSSLVVLDEQFF	TGTGCCAGCAGCTCCCTTGTGGTTTTGGATGAGCAGTTCTTC
17	.	.	TRBV9	TRBJ1-3	CASSEPRDGRTGNTIYF	TGTGCCAGCAGCGAGCCCCGGGACGGACGGACTGGAAACACCATATATTTT
14	few	.	TRBV30	TRBJ1-5	CAWSGRHSNQPQHF	TGTGCCTGGAGCGGACGGCATAGCAATCAGCCCCAGCATTTT
12	.	.	TRBV28	TRBJ1-5	CASSFRLQPQHF	TGTGCCAGCAGTTTCCGTCTTCAGCCCCAGCATTTT
12	.	.	TRBV5-1	TRBJ2-2	CASSYDTGELFF	TGCGCCAGCAGCTATGATACCGGGGAGCTGTTTTTT